Each of the 19 T cell receptor beta chains below was sequenced from the same sample in a study of CXCR3-negative and CXCR3-positive naive CD8 T cells. cDNA libraries for TRB were generated by 5' RACE incorporating UMI labels. TCRdb reanalyzed the 5' RACE reads, giving one entry per CDR3 protein sequence and no DNA. Here the sample table reports 8,000 or so distinct CDR3 sequences. The source material was naive CXCR3- CD8+ T cells from blood. Subset indicated: CD45RO-CCR7+CD27+CD95- naive CD8+ T cells lacking CXCR3 (TNR3-). These TCRs come from a human donor in good health. Some clones in this sample may be carry-over from other donors' samples.

Its frequency marks this clonotype as medium-sized. The chain's CDR3 is CSVESGTENTEAFF. J is TRBJ1-1 and V is TRBV29-1; TCRdb names TRBD1, which stays unverified in the absence of DNA. From germline, CDR1 is SQVTM and CDR2 ANQGSEA. The CDR3 spans 14 residues.

The chain uses TRBV6-5 and TRBJ2-1; TCRdb designates TRBD2, a call that cannot be tested without DNA. Germline-derived CDR1 and CDR2 are MNHEY and SVGAGI. The CDR3 is 14 residues long. CDR3 region: CASSGPPSYNEQFF.

This rearrangement joins TRBV13 to TRBJ1-2; there is no DNA to check the TCRdb D call of TRBD1. The V gene's germline CDR1 is PRHDT and CDR2 FYEKMQ (reference sequence). The CDR3 consists of 15 residues. The chain's CDR3 is CASSSRDPPRYGYTF.

This chain uses TRBV2 with TRBJ2-3; TCRdb's assignment of TRBD2 cannot be checked, as there is no DNA. From germline, CDR1 is SNHLY and CDR2 FYNNEI. This CDR3 is 16 amino acids long. CDR3 residues: CASSRLADSSTDTQYF.

This clonotype is deemed medium-sized (0.01 to 0.1%) by its frequency. The chain couples TRBV7-8 to TRBJ2-3; TCRdb's D call, TRBD1, is unchecked because there is no DNA. From germline, CDR1 is SGHVS and CDR2 FQNEAQ. The CDR3 has 17 amino acids. CDR3 residues: CASSLFWGAGDTDTQYF.

The J gene is TRBJ2-7, the V gene TRBV29-1. This CDR3 contains 12 residues. Germline V lookup: CDR1 SQVTM, CDR2 ANQGSEA. CDR3 residues: CSVEVDSYEQYF.

The gene calls are TRBV28 and TRBJ2-3; there is no DNA to check the TCRdb D call of TRBD1. Per germline, CDR1 MDHEN and CDR2 SYDVKM. CDR3 length equals 15 residues. The CDR3 sequence: CASTEWGRDTDKQYF.

Measured by frequency, this clonotype is medium-sized. The V gene is TRBV29-1, the J gene TRBJ2-1; TCRdb outputs TRBD2, but without DNA this stays unchecked. Germline CDR1 SQVTM, CDR2 ANQGSEA. The CDR3 extends over 15 amino acids. The CDR3 sequence: CSVEDGTSVYNEQFF.

This chain uses TRBV28 with TRBJ1-2; the D call from TCRdb, TRBD1, cannot be confirmed without DNA. CDR3 length: 17 amino acids. From germline, CDR1 is MDHEN and CDR2 SYDVKM. CDR3: CASSSFTSGGWGYGYTF.

J is TRBJ1-2 and V is TRBV6-5; TCRdb designates TRBD1, a call that cannot be tested without DNA. The CDR3 totals 15 residues. CDR1 and CDR2 from the germline V gene are MNHEY and SVGAGI. The CDR3 loop is CASSYLGAEDYGYTF.

Judged by frequency, this clonotype is medium-sized. This sequence joins TRBV28 and TRBJ2-7; there is no DNA to check the TCRdb D call of TRBD1. Germline CDR1 MDHEN, CDR2 SYDVKM. The CDR3 has 14 residues. CDR3 in amino acids: CASSSTGDSYEQYF.

The J gene is TRBJ2-3, the V gene TRBV29-1; TCRdb outputs TRBD1, but without DNA this stays unchecked. The CDR3 totals 13 residues. Looked up from germline, CDR1 is SQVTM and CDR2 is ANQGSEA. The CDR3 spells CSVEGGSTDTQYF.

The chain combines TRBV5-1 with TRBJ1-1; lacking DNA, the TRBD1 call made by TCRdb goes unchecked. This CDR3 is 15 amino acids long. Germline loops: CDR1 SGHRS, CDR2 YFSETQ. CDR3 region: CASSSDSPAYTEAFF.

Its frequency marks this clonotype as medium-sized. The genes are TRBV29-1 and TRBJ2-1; the TRBD2 assignment by TCRdb is unverifiable without DNA. The CDR3 runs 17 residues. Germline assignment: CDR1 SQVTM and CDR2 ANQGSEA. The CDR3 region is CSARTSGGALLYNEQFF.

This clonotype is called medium-sized based on its frequency. The rearrangement links TRBV18 to TRBJ2-7; TCRdb's assignment of TRBD1 cannot be checked, as there is no DNA. The CDR3 contains 18 residues. From germline, CDR1 is KGHSH and CDR2 LQKENI. The CDR3 region is CASSPPGSGGESSYEQYF.

This clonotype is called medium-sized based on its frequency. The chain couples TRBV15 to TRBJ2-1; with no DNA, the TCRdb D assignment of TRBD2 cannot be verified. CDR3 length equals 18 residues. Germline values: CDR1 LNHNV, CDR2 YYDKDF (reference sequence). CDR3 protein: CATSHQMEEARGRGEQFF.

The V call is TRBV4-3, the J call TRBJ2-1; TCRdb's assignment of TRBD2 cannot be checked, as there is no DNA. CDR3 length equals 17 residues. Germline lookup yields CDR1 LGHNA and CDR2 YSLEER. CDR3 amino acids: CASSQGPKRELISEQFF.

The chain uses TRBV7-9 and TRBJ2-7; the TRBD1 assignment by TCRdb is unverifiable without DNA. Per germline, CDR1 SEHNR and CDR2 FQNEAQ (reference sequence). The CDR3 length is 14 residues. The CDR3 is CASSLPGAAYEQYF.

This clonotype is identified as medium-sized from frequency. The chain recombines TRBV29-1 with TRBJ2-7. Germline loops: CDR1 SQVTM, CDR2 ANQGSEA. The CDR3 is made up of 12 amino acids. The CDR3 sequence: CSALGASYEQYF.